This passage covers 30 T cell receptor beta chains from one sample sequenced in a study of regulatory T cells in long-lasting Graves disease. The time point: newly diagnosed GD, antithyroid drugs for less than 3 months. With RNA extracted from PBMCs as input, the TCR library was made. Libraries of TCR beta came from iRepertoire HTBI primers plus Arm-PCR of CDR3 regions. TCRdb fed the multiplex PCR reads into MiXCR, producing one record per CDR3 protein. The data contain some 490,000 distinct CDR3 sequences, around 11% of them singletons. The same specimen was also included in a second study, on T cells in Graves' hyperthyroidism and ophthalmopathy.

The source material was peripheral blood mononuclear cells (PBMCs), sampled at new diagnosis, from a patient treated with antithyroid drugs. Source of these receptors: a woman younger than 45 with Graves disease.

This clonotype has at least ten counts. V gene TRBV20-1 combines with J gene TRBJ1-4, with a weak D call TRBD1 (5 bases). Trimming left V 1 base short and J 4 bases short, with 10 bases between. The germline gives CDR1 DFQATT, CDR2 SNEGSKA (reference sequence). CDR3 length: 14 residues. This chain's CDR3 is CSARAGLLNEKLFF. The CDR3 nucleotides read TGCAGTGCTAGAGCAGGGCTCCTTAATGAAAAACTGTTTTTT.

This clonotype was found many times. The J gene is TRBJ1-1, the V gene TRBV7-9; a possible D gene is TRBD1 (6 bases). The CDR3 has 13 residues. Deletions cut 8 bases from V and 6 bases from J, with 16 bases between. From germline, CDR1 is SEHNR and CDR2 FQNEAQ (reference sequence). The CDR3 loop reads CASRERWGPEAFF. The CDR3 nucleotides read TGTGCCAGCCGCGAACGTTGGGGGCCTGAAGCTTTCTTT.

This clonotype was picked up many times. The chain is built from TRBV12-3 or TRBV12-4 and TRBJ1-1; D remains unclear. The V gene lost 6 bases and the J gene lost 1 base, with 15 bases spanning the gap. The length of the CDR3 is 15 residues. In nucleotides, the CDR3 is TGTGCCAGCAGCAAACGAACCAGCAGGAACACTGAAGCTTTCTTT. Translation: CASSKRTSRNTEAFF.

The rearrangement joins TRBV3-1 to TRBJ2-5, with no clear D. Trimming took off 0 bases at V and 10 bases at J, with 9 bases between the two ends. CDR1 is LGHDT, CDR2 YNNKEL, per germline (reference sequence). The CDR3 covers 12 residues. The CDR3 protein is CASSQDVVIQYF. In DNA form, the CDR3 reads TGTGCCAGCAGCCAAGATGTGGTGATCCAGTACTTC.

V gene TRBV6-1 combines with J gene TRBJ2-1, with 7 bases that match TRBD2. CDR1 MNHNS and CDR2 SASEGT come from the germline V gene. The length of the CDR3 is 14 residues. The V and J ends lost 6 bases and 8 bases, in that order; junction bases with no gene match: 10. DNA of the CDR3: TGTGCCAGCAGACCGGGACTATACCTCCATGAGCAGTTCTTC. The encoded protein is CASRPGLYLHEQFF.

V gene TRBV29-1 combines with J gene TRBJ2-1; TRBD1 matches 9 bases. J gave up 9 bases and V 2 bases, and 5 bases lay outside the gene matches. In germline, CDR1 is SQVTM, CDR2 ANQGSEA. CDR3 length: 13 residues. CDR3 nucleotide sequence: TGCAGCGTTGAACGGACAGGGGTAGGTGAGCAGTTCTTC. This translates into CSVERTGVGEQFF.

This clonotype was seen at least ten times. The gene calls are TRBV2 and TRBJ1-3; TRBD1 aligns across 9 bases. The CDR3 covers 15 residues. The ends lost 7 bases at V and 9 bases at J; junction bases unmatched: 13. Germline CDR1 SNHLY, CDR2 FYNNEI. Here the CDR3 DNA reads TGTGCCAGCAAGGGACAGGGTAACCTGGAAAGCACCATATATTTT. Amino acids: CASKGQGNLESTIYF.

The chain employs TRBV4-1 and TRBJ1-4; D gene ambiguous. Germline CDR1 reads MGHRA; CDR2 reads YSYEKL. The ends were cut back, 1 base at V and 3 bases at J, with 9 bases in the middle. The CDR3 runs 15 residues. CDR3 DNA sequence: TGCGCCAGCAGCCAAGGCCGCTCCCCTAATGAAAAACTGTTTTTT. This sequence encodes CASSQGRSPNEKLFF.

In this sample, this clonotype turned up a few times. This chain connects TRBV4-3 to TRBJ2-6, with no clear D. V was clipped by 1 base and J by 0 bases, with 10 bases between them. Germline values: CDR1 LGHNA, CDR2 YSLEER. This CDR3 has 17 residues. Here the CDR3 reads CASSQAITHSGANVLTF. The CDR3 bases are TGCGCCAGCAGCCAAGCGATCACACACTCTGGGGCCAACGTCCTGACTTTC.

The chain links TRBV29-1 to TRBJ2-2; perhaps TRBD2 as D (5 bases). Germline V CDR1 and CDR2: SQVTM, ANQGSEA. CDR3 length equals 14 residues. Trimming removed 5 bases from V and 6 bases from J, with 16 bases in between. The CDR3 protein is CSVLNDYLAGELFF. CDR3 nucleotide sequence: TGCAGCGTTCTGAACGACTATCTGGCCGGGGAGCTGTTTTTT.

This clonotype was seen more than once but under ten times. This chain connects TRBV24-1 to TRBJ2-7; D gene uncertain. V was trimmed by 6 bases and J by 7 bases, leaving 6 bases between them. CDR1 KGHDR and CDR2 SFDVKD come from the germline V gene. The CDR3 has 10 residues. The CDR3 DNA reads TGTGCCACCAGTTTCAGGGAGCAGTACTTC. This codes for CATSFREQYF.

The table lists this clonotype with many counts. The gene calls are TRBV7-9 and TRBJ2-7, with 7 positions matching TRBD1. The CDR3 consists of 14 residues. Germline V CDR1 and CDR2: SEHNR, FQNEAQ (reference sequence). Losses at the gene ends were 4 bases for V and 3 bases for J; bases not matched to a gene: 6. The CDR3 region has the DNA TGTGCCAGCAGCTACCGCCGACAGGGCTACGAGCAGTACTTC. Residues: CASSYRRQGYEQYF.

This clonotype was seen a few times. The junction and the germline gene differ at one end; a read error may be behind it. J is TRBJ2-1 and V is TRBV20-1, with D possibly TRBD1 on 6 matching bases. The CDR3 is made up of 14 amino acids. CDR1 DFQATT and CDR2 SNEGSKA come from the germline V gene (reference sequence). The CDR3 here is CSAGGRGIYIEQFF. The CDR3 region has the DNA TGCAGTGCTGGGGGCCGTGGGATCTACATTGAGCAGTTCTTC.

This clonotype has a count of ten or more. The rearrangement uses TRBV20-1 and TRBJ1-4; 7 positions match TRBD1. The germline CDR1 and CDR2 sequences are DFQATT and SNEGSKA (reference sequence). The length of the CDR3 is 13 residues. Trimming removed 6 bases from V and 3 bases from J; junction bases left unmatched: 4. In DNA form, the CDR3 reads TGCAGTGCCAGGGACAGACCTAATGAAAAACTGTTTTTT. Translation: CSARDRPNEKLFF.

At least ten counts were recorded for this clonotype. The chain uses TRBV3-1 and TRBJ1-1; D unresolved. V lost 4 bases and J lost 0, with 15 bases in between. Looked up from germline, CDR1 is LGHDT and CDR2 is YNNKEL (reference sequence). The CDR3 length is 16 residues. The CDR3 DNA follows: TGTGCCAGCAGCCCGCTCGGACTGGGGATGAACACTGAAGCTTTCTTT. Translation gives CASSPLGLGMNTEAFF.

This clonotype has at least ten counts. The CDR3 region has the DNA TGTGCCAGCAGTTACTCGGGGGGCCGAAATCAGCCCCAGCATTTT. Amino acid sequence: CASSYSGGRNQPQHF. The chain has TRBV6-5 and TRBJ1-5; possibly TRBD1 for D (6 bases). CDR1 is MNHEY, CDR2 SVGAGI, per germline. V lost 0 bases to trimming and J lost 4 bases, with 10 bases between them. The CDR3 extends over 15 amino acids.

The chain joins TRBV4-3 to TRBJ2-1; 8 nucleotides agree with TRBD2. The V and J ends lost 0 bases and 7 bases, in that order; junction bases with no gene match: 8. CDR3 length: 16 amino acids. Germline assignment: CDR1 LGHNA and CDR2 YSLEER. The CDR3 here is CASSQDVAGGSNEQFF. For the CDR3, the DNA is TGCGCCAGCAGCCAAGATGTGGCGGGAGGTTCAAATGAGCAGTTCTTC.

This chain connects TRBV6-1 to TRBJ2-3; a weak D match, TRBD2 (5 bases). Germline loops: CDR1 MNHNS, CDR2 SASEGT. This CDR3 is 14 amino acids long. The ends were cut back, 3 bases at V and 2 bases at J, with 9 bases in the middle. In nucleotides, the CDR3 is TGTGCCAGCAGTGAGCAGCGGAACACAGATACGCAGTATTTT. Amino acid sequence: CASSEQRNTDTQYF.

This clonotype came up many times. The CDR3 here is CASSTSSGRAETQYF. The CDR3 DNA is TGTGCCAGCAGTACATCTAGCGGGAGGGCCGAGACCCAGTACTTC. The rearrangement uses TRBV6-1 and TRBJ2-5, with TRBD2 matching over 12 bases. V was clipped by 5 bases and J by 5 bases; unmatched bases: 6. The CDR3 is 15 amino acids. Germline CDR1 and CDR2: MNHNS and SASEGT.

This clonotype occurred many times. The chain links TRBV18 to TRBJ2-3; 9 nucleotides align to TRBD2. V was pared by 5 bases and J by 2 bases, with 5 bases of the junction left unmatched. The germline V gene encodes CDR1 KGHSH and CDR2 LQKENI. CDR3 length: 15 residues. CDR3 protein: CASSISGSHTDTQYF. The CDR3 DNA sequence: TGTGCCAGCTCAATTAGCGGGAGCCACACAGATACGCAGTATTTT.

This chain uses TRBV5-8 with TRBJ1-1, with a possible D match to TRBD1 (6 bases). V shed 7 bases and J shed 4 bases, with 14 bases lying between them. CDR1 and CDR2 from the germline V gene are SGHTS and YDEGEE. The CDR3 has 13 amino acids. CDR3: CASLTGMGTEAFF. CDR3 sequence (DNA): TGTGCCAGCTTGACAGGCATGGGCACTGAAGCTTTCTTT. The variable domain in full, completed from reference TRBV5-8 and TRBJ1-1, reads EAGVTQSPTHLIKTRGQQATLRCSPISGHTSVYWYQQALGLGLQFLLWYDEGEERNRGNFPPRFSGRQFPNYSSELNVNALELEDSALYLCASLTGMGTEAFFGQGTRLTVV.

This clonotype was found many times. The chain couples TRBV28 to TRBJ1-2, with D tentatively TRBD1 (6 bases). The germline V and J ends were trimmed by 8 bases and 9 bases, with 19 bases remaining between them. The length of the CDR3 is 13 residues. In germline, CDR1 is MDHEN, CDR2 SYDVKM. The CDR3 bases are TGTGCCAGCGGACACGGGGGGCAGTATAGCTACACCTTC. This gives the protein CASGHGGQYSYTF.

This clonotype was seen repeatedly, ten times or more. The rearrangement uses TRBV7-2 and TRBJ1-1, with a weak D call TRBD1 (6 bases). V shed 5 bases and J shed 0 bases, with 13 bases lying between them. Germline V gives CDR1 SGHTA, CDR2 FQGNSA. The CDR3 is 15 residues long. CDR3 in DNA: TGTGCCAGCAGCAAACACAGGGTCGTGAACACTGAAGCTTTCTTT. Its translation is CASSKHRVVNTEAFF.

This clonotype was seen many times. The chain's CDR3 is CASSKAGGFYEQYF. DNA of the CDR3: TGTGCCAGCAGCAAAGCGGGAGGATTCTACGAGCAGTACTTC. The rearrangement uses TRBV13 and TRBJ2-7; 9 bases are shared with TRBD2. CDR3 length equals 14 residues. Germline V gene sequence: CDR1 PRHDT, CDR2 FYEKMQ (reference sequence). V was pared by 5 bases and J by 3 bases, with 5 bases of the junction left unmatched. The full variable domain, completed using reference TRBV13 and TRBJ2-7, is AAGVIQSPRHLIKEKRETATLKCYPIPRHDTVYWYQQGPGQDPQFLISFYEKMQSDKGSIPDRFSAQQFSDYHSELNMSSLELGDSALYFCASSKAGGFYEQYFGPGTRLTVT.

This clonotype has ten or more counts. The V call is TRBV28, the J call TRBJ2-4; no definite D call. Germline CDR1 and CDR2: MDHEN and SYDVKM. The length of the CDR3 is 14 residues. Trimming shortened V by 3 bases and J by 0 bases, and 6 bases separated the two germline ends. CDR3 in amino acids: CASSFGLAKNIQYF. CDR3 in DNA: TGTGCCAGCAGTTTCGGTTTAGCCAAAAACATTCAGTACTTC.

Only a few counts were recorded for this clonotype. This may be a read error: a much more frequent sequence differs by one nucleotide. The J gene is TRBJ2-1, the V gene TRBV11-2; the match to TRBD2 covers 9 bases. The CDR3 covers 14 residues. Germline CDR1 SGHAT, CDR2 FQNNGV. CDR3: CASSLGGSGSEQLF. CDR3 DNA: TGTGCCAGCAGCTTAGGCGGTAGCGGGAGTGAGCAGCTCTTC. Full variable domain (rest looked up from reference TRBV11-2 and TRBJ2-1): EAGVAQSPRYKIIEKRQSVAFWCNPISGHATLYWYQQILGQGPKLLIQFQNNGVVDDSQLPKDRFSAERLKGVDSTLKIQPAKLEDSAVYLCASSLGGSGSEQLFGPGTRLTVL.

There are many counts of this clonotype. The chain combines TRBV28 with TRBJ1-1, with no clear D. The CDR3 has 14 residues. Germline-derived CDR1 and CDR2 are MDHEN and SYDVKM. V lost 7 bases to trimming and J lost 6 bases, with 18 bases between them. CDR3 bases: TGTGCCAGCACCTCTCGCCCCCGTATGTCTGAAGCTTTCTTT. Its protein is CASTSRPRMSEAFF.

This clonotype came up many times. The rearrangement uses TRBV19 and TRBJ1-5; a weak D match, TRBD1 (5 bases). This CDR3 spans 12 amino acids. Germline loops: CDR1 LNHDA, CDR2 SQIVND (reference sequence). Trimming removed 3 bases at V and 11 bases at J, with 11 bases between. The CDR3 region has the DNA TGTGCCAGTAGTATTGTATCGGGGGCCCAGCATTTT. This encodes CASSIVSGAQHF.

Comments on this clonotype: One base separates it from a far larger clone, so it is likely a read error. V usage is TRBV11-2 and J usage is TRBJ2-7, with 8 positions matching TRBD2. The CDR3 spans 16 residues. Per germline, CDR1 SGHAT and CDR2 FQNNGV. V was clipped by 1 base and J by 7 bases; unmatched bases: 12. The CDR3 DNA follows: TGTGCCAGCAGCTTAGTCGCGGCTAGCGGGTTCAATGAGCAGTACTTC. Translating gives CASSLVAASGFNEQYF.

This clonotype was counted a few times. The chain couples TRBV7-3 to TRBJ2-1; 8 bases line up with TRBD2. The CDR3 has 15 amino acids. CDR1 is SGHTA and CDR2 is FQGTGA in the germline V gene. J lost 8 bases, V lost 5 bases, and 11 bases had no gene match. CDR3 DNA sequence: TGTGCCAGCAGCCCGGGAGGGGCGCCGGGTTATGAGCAGTTCTTC. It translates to CASSPGGAPGYEQFF.